This entry describes one T cell receptor beta chain. Here immunoSEQ multiplex PCR was the method, and the copy in TCRdb shows in-frame clones only, minus some. The sample records 20,000 to 25,000 clones, nearly 90% being singletons. The data were obtained in a study of graft-versus-host responses after intestinal transplantation. Study details: The recipients all started with anti-thymocyte globulin induction and then took tacrolimus and steroids for about 3 years.

This sample comprised PBMCs, obtained roughly 65 days after intestinal transplantation. This receptor was taken from a human patient who received an intestinal transplant, so some T cells may come from the graft donor.

The CDR3 region is CASSGWDRGRFYGYTF. The CDR3 nucleotides are TGTGCCAGCAGCGGTTGGGACAGGGGGCGCTTCTATGGCTACACCTTC. The chain joins TRBV7-9 to TRBJ1-2, with TRBD1 identical over 12 bases. Trimming removed 5 bases from V and 4 bases from J; junction bases left unmatched: 8. There are 16 residues in the CDR3. Germline CDR1 is SEHNR and CDR2 is FQNEAQ (reference sequence).